This TCR beta chain was captured by sequencing in a study of T cells in Graves' hyperthyroidism and ophthalmopathy. General study findings and limits: Model-based prediction identified ophthalmopathy a median about 7 months prior to its onset.

Template material for amplifying TCR beta CDR3 regions consisted of RNA transcripts. With the HTBI primer set, the TCR CDR3 went through a first round of RT-PCR. TCRdb re-derived calls from the multiplex PCR reads in MiXCR, one entry per CDR3 protein. The sample holds 500,000 to 650,000 distinct CDR3 sequences; approximately 14% are singletons and the top ten take about 15%. Thyroid ultrasound and orbital computed tomography, with clinical symptoms and serum thyroxine and TRAb, informed diagnoses. At least ten counts were recorded for this clonotype. The target antigen is unknown. The CDR3 contains 12 residues. The V gene's germline CDR1 is DFQATT and CDR2 SNEGSKA (reference sequence). V dropped 1 base and J dropped 7 bases, with 5 bases sitting between them.

This clonotype was sampled from a woman aged 40 to 49 with Graves' hyperthyroidism. The sequencing input was blood. The chain couples TRBV20-1 to TRBJ1-6; unclear D gene. CDR3 in amino acids: CSARAGNSPLHF. The DNA for the CDR3 is TGCAGTGCTAGAGCGGGGAATTCACCCCTCCACTTT.